Following are 15 T cell receptor beta chains from one sample sequenced in a study of T cell responses to AZD1222 COVID-19 vaccine. The table came from immunoSEQ multiplex PCR; TCRdb's copy has only in-frame clones and leaves some out. The data show approximately 170,000 clones, around 87% seen once. The sequencing used peripheral blood, collected on day 0 of AZD1222 vaccination. These receptors all stem from an adult in good health.

J is TRBJ1-6 and V is TRBV5-1; D ambiguous. CDR1 is SGHRS and CDR2 is YFSETQ in the germline V gene. Trimming took off 0 bases at V and 5 bases at J, with 6 bases between the two ends. CDR3 length equals 14 residues. The CDR3 reads CASSLGQNNSPLHF. As DNA, the CDR3 is TGCGCCAGCAGCTTGGGGCAGAATAATTCACCCCTCCACTTT.

This chain links TRBV19 with TRBJ1-6; D is ambiguous. The germline gives CDR1 LNHDA, CDR2 SQIVND (reference sequence). V lost 5 bases and J 2 bases, leaving 7 bases between the germline ends. The CDR3 totals 14 residues. The CDR3 DNA is TGTGCCAGTAGTTCCACAGCCTATAATTCACCCCTCCACTTT. Translating gives CASSSTAYNSPLHF.

The chain uses TRBV2 and TRBJ2-3; D unclear. The V end was cut by 3 bases, the J end by 2 bases, with 12 bases between. Per germline, CDR1 SNHLY and CDR2 FYNNEI. This CDR3 comprises 15 residues. This chain's CDR3 is CASSDSGTLTDTQYF. The CDR3 DNA reads TGTGCCAGCAGTGATTCGGGTACCCTCACAGATACGCAGTATTTT.

The chain is built from TRBV5-4 and TRBJ2-3; 8 nucleotides align to TRBD1. The CDR3 totals 16 residues. V lost 4 bases, J lost 6 bases, and 13 bases stayed unmatched. CDR1 is SGHNT and CDR2 is YYREEE in the germline V gene (reference sequence). CDR3 loop: CASSLMGAGGKDTQYF. The CDR3, as DNA: TGTGCCAGCAGCCTGATGGGGGCAGGGGGCAAGGATACGCAGTATTTT.

V and J are TRBV5-4 and TRBJ2-6; perhaps TRBD1 as D (6 bases). Trimming removed 3 bases from V and 1 base from J, with 20 bases in between. The CDR3 covers 19 residues. Germline V gives CDR1 SGHNT, CDR2 YYREEE (reference sequence). The CDR3 DNA follows: TGTGCCAGCAGCTGGGGAGCCGGGACATCCTTTTCTGGGGCCAACGTCCTGACTTTC. Translated: CASSWGAGTSFSGANVLTF.

This sequence joins TRBV7-3 and TRBJ2-2, with a tentative D call TRBD1 (7 bases). Trimming pared 2 bases from V and 4 bases from J, leaving 14 bases between. The CDR3 runs 16 residues. CDR1 is SGHTA and CDR2 is FQGTGA in the germline V gene. The CDR3 region is CASSLGGGAGTGELFF. DNA for the CDR3: TGTGCCAGCAGCTTAGGAGGGGGCGCGGGCACCGGGGAGCTGTTTTTT.

The chain links TRBV6-5 to TRBJ2-7, with D possibly TRBD1 on 5 matching bases. The V end lost 5 bases, the J end lost 4 bases, and 12 bases lay between the germline ends. There are 13 residues in the CDR3. The germline V gene has CDR1 MNHEY and CDR2 SVGAGI. CDR3 sequence: CASSLGKGYEQYV. The CDR3 DNA follows: TGTGCCAGCAGTCTTGGAAAGGGGTACGAGCAGTACGTC.

This rearrangement joins TRBV18 to TRBJ2-7; maybe TRBD1 (6 bases). The V gene's germline CDR1 is KGHSH and CDR2 LQKENI. This CDR3 region has 13 residues. V was trimmed by 5 bases and J by 6 bases, leaving 14 bases between them. Here the CDR3 DNA reads TGTGCCAGCTCAGCCCCCACAGGGTTCGAGCAGTACTTC. Protein sequence: CASSAPTGFEQYF.

This rearrangement joins TRBV25-1 to TRBJ2-2, with D possibly TRBD1 on 8 matching bases. The CDR3 is 16 residues long. V lost 11 bases to trimming and J lost 3 bases, with 22 bases between them. The V gene's germline CDR1 is MGHDK and CDR2 SYGVNS. CDR3 region: CAGGEQGGPDTGELFF. The CDR3 coding sequence is TGTGCCGGCGGAGAACAGGGGGGGCCGGACACCGGGGAGCTGTTTTTT.

The chain couples TRBV3-1 (or the pseudogene TRBV3-2) to TRBJ1-6; possible D gene TRBD1, 5 bases. CDR3 size: 15 residues. CDR1 is LGHDT and CDR2 is YNNKEL in the germline V gene (reference sequence). V was clipped by 5 bases and J by 9 bases, with 17 bases between them. CDR3 residues: CASSAGTTLSSPLHF. The DNA of the CDR3 is TGTGCCAGCAGCGCCGGGACCACTTTGAGTTCACCCCTCCACTTT.

The J gene is TRBJ1-2, the V gene TRBV5-1; 9 bases line up with TRBD1. V was pared by 1 base and J by 0 bases, with 1 base of the junction left unmatched. This CDR3 spans 15 amino acids. Per germline, CDR1 SGHRS and CDR2 YFSETQ. The CDR3 reads CASSLRQGANYGYTF. CDR3 DNA: TGCGCCAGCAGCTTGAGACAGGGGGCTAACTATGGCTACACCTTC.

The rearrangement joins TRBV6-5 to TRBJ2-7, with D unresolved. The ends were cut back, 0 bases at V and 5 bases at J, with 11 bases in the middle. The CDR3 spans 14 residues. CDR1 is MNHEY and CDR2 is SVGAGI in the germline V gene. CDR3 protein: CASSYSSEMDEQYF. The CDR3 DNA is TGTGCCAGCAGTTACTCTTCAGAAATGGACGAGCAGTACTTC.

This chain links TRBV13 with TRBJ1-4, with D maybe TRBD1 (5 bases). Germline-derived CDR1 and CDR2 are PRHDT and FYEKMQ (reference sequence). Trimming shortened V by 2 bases and J by 8 bases, and 9 bases separated the two germline ends. The length of the CDR3 is 13 residues. As DNA, the CDR3 is TGTGCCAGCAGCTTATGGAGGGGCGAAAAACTGTTTTTT. This encodes CASSLWRGEKLFF.

The chain links TRBV12-3 or TRBV12-4 to TRBJ1-1; D ambiguous. The germline V and J ends were trimmed by 3 bases and 8 bases, with 10 bases remaining between them. The CDR3 is made up of 12 amino acids. CDR3 sequence reads: CASSLGVGEAFF. The CDR3 bases are TGTGCCAGCAGTTTGGGCGTGGGGGAAGCTTTCTTT.

The CDR3 region is CASTPQGAGSPLHF. The CDR3 DNA reads as TGTGCCAGTACCCCTCAGGGGGCGGGATCACCCCTCCACTTT. V gene TRBV19 combines with J gene TRBJ1-6; 8 bases map to TRBD1. CDR1 is LNHDA and CDR2 is SQIVND in the germline V gene (reference sequence). Unmatched junction bases numbered 9, after V lost 7 bases and J lost 10 bases. The CDR3 sequence is 14 residues long. The full variable domain, with the rest looked up from reference TRBV19 and TRBJ1-6, is DGGITQSPKYLFRKEGQNVTLSCEQNLNHDAMYWYRQDPGQGLRLIYYSQIVNDFQKGDIAEGYSVSREKKESFPLTVTSAQKNPTAFYLCASTPQGAGSPLHFGNGTRLTVT.